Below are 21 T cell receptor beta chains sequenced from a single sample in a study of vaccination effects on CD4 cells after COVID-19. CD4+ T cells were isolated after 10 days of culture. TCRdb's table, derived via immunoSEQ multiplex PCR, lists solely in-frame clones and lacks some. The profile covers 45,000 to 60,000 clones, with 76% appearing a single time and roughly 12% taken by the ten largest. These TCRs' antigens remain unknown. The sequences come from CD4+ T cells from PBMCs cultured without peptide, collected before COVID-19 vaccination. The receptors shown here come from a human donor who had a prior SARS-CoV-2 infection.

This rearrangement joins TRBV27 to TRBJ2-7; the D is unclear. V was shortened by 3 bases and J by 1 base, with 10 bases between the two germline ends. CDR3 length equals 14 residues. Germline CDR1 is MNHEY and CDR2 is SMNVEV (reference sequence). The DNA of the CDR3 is TGTGCCAGCAGTTTTTCACAGACATCCTACGAGCAGTACTTC. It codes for CASSFSQTSYEQYF.

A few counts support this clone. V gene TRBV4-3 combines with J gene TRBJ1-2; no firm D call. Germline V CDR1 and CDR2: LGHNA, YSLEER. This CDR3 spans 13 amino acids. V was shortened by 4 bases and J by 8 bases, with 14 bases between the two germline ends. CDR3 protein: CASSLISGEGYTF. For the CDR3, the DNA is TGCGCCAGCAGCCTAATATCTGGGGAAGGCTACACCTTC.

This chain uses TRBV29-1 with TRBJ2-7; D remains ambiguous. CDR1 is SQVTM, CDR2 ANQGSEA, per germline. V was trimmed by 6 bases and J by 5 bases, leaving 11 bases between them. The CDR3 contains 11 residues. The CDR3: CSVGWGNEQYF. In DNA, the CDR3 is TGCAGCGTGGGGTGGGGTAACGAGCAGTACTTC.

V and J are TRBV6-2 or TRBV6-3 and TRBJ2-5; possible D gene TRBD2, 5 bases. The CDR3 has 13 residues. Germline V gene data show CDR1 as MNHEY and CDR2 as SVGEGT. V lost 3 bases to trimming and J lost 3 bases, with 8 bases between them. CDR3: CASSYVGEETQYF. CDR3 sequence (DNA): TGTGCCAGCAGTTATGTGGGAGAAGAGACCCAGTACTTC.

The CDR3 coding sequence is TGTGCCAGCAGTGATGGCTCGACAATCTTCTATAATTCACCCCTCCACTTT. Translating it yields CASSDGSTIFYNSPLHF. The V call is TRBV2, the J call TRBJ1-6; D not resolved. The CDR3 consists of 17 residues. CDR1 is SNHLY and CDR2 is FYNNEI in the germline V gene. V was trimmed by 3 bases and J by 3 bases, leaving 15 bases between them.

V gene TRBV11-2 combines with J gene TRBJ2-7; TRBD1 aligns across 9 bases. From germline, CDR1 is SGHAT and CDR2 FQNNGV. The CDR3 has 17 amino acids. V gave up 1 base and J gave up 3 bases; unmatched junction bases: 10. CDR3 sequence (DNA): TGTGCCAGCAGCTTAGGATCCGGGACAGGGTCGGTCTACGAGCAGTACTTC. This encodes CASSLGSGTGSVYEQYF. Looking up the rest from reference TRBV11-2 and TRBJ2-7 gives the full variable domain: EAGVAQSPRYKIIEKRQSVAFWCNPISGHATLYWYQQILGQGPKLLIQFQNNGVVDDSQLPKDRFSAERLKGVDSTLKIQPAKLEDSAVYLCASSLGSGTGSVYEQYFGPGTRLTVT.

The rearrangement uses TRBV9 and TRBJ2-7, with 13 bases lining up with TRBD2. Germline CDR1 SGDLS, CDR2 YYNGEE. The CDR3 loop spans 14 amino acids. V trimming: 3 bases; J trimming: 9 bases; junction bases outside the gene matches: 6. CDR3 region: CASSDGLAGAVQYF. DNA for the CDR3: TGTGCCAGCAGCGACGGACTAGCGGGAGCAGTGCAGTACTTC. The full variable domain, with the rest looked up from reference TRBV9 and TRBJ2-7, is DSGVTQTPKHLITATGQRVTLRCSPRSGDLSVYWYQQSLDQGLQFLIQYYNGEERAKGNILERFSAQQFPDLHSELNLSSLELGDSALYFCASSDGLAGAVQYFGPGTRLTVT.

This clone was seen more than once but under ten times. The CDR3 DNA reads TGTGCCAGCAGCTTGACTAGCGGGAGTAACGGGGAGCTGTTTTTT. This encodes CASSLTSGSNGELFF. V gene TRBV7-9 combines with J gene TRBJ2-2; 12 bases align to TRBD2. This CDR3 spans 15 amino acids. V dropped 3 bases and J dropped 7; count of bases not matched to a gene: 3. Per the germline V gene, CDR1 is SEHNR and CDR2 is FQNEAQ (reference sequence).

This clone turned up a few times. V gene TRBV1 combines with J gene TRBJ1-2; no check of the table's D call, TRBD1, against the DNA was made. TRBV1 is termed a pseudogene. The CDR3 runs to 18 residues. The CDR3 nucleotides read TGCACCAGCAGCCAACTAGTAATGGACAGGGGAGAGGAAGGTGGCTACACCTTC. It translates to CTSSQLVMDRGEEGGYTF.

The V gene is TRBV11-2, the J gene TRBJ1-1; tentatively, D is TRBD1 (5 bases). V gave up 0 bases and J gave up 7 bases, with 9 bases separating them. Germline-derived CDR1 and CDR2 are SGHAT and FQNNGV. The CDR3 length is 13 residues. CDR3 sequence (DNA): TGTGCCAGCAGCTTAGACAGGGAAGATGAAGCTTTCTTT. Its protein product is CASSLDREDEAFF.

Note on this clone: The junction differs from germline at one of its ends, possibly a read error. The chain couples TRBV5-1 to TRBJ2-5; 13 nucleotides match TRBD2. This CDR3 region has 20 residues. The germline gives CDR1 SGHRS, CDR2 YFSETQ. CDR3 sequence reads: CASTLGVIGLAGAPQETQYF. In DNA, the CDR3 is TGCGCCAGCACCTTGGGGGTAATTGGACTAGCGGGGGCCCCACAAGAGACCCAGTACTTC.

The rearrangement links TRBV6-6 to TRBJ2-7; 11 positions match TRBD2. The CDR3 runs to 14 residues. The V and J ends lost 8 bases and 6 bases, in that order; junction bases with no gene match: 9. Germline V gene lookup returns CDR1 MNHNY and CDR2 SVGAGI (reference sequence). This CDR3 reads CASGPTSGTSEQYF. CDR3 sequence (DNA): TGTGCCAGCGGGCCGACTAGCGGGACTTCCGAGCAGTACTTC.

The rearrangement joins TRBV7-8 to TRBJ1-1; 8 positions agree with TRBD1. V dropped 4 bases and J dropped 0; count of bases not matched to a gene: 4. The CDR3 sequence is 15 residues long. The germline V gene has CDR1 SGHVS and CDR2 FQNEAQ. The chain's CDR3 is CASSSRGQVNTEAFF. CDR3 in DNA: TGTGCCAGCAGCTCTCGGGGACAGGTGAACACTGAAGCTTTCTTT.

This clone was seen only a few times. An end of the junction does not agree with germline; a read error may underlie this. The CDR3 DNA follows: TGTGCTAGTGGCTTGGACAGAGGAGATAGCAATCAGCCCCAGCATTTT. Translated, it gives CASGLDRGDSNQPQHF. V and J are TRBV12-5 and TRBJ1-5; D perhaps matches TRBD1 (6 bases). Germline values: CDR1 LGHNT, CDR2 FRNRAP. The CDR3 covers 16 residues. Full variable domain (outside the CDR3, taken from reference TRBV12-5 and TRBJ1-5): DARVTQTPRHKVTEMGQEVTMRCQPILGHNTVFWYRQTMMQGLELLAYFRNRAPLDDSGMPKDRFSAEMPDATLATLKIQPSEPRDSAVYFCASGLDRGDSNQPQHFGDGTRLSIL.

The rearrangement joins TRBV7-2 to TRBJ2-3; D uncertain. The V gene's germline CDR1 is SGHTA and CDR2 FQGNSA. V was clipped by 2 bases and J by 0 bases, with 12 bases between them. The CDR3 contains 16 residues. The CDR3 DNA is TGTGCCAGCAGCTTACGCCCGGCTATAAGCACAGATACGCAGTATTTT. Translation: CASSLRPAISTDTQYF.

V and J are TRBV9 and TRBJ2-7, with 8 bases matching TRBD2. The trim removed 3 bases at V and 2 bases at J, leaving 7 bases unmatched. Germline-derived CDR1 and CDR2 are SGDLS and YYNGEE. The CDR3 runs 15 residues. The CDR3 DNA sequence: TGTGCCAGCAGCGAAACCGGGACTAGGACCTACGAGCAGTACTTC. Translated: CASSETGTRTYEQYF.

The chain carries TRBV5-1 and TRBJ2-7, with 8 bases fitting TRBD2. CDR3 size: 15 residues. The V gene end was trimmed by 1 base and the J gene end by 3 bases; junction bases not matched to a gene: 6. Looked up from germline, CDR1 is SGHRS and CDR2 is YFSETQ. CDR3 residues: CASSLREGPDYEQYF. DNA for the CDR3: TGCGCCAGCAGCTTGCGGGAGGGACCAGACTACGAGCAGTACTTC.

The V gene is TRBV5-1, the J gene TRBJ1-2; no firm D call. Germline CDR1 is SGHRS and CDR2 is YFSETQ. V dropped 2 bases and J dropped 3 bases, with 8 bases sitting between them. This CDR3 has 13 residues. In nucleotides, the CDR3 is TGCGCCAGCAGCTTTGAGGGCTACTATGGCTACACCTTC. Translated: CASSFEGYYGYTF.

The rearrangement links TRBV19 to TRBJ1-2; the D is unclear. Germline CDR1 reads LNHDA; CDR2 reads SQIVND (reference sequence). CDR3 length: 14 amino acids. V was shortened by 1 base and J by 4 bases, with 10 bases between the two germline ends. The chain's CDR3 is CASSIGEALYGYTF. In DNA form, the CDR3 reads TGTGCCAGTAGTATAGGGGAAGCTCTCTATGGCTACACCTTC.

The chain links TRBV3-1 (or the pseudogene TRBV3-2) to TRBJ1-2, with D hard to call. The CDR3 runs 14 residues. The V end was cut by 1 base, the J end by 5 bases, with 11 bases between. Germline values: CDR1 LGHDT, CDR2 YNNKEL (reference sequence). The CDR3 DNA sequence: TGTGCCAGCAGCCAAGTCGGGCAGACATATGGCTACACCTTC. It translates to CASSQVGQTYGYTF.

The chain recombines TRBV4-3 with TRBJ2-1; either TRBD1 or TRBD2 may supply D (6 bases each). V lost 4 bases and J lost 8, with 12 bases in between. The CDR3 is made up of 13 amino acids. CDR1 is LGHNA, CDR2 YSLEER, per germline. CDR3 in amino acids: CASSLGGLDEQFF. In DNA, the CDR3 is TGCGCCAGCAGCCTCGGGGGCTTGGATGAGCAGTTCTTC.